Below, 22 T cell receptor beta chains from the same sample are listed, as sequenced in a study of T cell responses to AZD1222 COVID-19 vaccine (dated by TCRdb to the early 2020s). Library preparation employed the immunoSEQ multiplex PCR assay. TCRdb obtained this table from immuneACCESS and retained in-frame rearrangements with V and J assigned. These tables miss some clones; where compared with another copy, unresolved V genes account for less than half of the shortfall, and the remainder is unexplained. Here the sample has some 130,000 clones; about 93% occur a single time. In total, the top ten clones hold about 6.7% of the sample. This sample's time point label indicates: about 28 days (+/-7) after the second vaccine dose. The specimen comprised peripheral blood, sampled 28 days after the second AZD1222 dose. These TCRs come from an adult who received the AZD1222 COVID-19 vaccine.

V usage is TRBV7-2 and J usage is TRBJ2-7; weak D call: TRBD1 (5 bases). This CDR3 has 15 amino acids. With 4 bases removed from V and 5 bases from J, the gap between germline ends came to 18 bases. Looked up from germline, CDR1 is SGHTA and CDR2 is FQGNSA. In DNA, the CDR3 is TGTGCCAGCAGCTCCCCGCCGCAGGGCCAAAACGAGCAGTACTTC. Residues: CASSSPPQGQNEQYF.

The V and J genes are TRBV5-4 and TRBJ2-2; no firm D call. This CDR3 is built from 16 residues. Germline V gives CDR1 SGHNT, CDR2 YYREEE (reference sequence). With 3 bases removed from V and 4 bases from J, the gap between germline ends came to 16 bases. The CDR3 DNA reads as TGTGCCAGCAGCTCTGGTACGACACGGATCACCGGGGAGCTGTTTTTT. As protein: CASSSGTTRITGELFF.

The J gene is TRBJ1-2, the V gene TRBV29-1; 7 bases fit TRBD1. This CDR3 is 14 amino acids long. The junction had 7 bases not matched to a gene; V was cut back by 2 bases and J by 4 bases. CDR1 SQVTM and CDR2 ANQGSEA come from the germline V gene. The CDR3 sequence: CSVENRGYPYGYTF. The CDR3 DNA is TGCAGCGTTGAAAACAGGGGATATCCCTATGGCTACACCTTC.

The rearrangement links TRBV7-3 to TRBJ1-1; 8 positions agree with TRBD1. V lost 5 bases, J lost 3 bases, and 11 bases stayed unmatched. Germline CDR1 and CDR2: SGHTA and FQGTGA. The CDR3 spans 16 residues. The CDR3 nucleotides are TGTGCCAGCAGCAAACCGGACAGGGTCCTGGACACTGAAGCTTTCTTT. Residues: CASSKPDRVLDTEAFF. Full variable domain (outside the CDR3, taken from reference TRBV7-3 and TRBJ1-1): GAGVSQTPSNKVTEKGKYVELRCDPISGHTALYWYRQSLGQGPEFLIYFQGTGAADDSGLPNDRFFAVRPEGSVSTLKIQRTERGDSAVYLCASSKPDRVLDTEAFFGQGTRLTVV.

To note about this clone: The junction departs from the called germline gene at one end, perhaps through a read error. In nucleotides, the CDR3 is TGTGCCAGCCCTGACCCTAGCCATGTCATCTTC. Translation gives CASPDPSHVIF. The gene calls are TRBV6-5 and TRBJ2-1; weak D call: TRBD2 (5 bases). This CDR3 spans 11 amino acids. Germline V gene sequence: CDR1 MNHEY, CDR2 SVGAGI.

The CDR3 sequence: CASSLGQVDTF. In DNA, the CDR3 is TGTGCCAGCAGCTTGGGACAGGTGGACACCTTC. The chain recombines TRBV5-5 with TRBJ1-2; TRBD1 is a possible D gene (6 bases). The germline CDR1 and CDR2 sequences are SGHKS and YYEKEE (reference sequence). V dropped 0 bases and J dropped 12 bases, with 9 bases sitting between them. The CDR3 has 11 residues.

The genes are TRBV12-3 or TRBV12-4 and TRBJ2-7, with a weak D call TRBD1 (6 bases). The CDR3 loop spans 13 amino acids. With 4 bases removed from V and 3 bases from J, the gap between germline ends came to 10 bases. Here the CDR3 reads CASSSTGSYEQYF. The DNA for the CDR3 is TGTGCCAGCAGTTCGACAGGAAGCTACGAGCAGTACTTC.

In nucleotides, the CDR3 is TGTGCCAGCAGCTTACAGTACGAGCAGTACTTC. Protein sequence: CASSLQYEQYF. This chain connects TRBV11-2 to TRBJ2-7; no clear D gene. Trimming left V 2 bases short and J 4 bases short, with 3 bases between. Germline lookup yields CDR1 SGHAT and CDR2 FQNNGV. The CDR3 is 11 amino acids.

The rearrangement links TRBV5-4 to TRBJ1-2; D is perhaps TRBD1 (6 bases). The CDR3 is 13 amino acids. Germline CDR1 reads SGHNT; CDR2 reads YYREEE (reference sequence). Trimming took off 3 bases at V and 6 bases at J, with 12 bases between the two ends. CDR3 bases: TGTGCCAGCAGCTCGCAGGGGAAGGATGGCTACACCTTC. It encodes CASSSQGKDGYTF.

Here the CDR3 reads CASSVGLGGSGQETQYF. The DNA for the CDR3 is TGTGCCAGCAGCGTAGGACTAGGAGGGTCCGGGCAAGAGACCCAGTACTTC. The chain uses TRBV9 and TRBJ2-5; tentatively, D is TRBD2 (6 bases). Trimming removed 0 bases from V and 2 bases from J, with 17 bases in between. The CDR3 has 17 residues. CDR1 SGDLS and CDR2 YYNGEE come from the germline V gene. Complete variable domain (other parts from reference TRBV9 and TRBJ2-5): DSGVTQTPKHLITATGQRVTLRCSPRSGDLSVYWYQQSLDQGLQFLIQYYNGEERAKGNILERFSAQQFPDLHSELNLSSLELGDSALYFCASSVGLGGSGQETQYFGPGTRLLVL.

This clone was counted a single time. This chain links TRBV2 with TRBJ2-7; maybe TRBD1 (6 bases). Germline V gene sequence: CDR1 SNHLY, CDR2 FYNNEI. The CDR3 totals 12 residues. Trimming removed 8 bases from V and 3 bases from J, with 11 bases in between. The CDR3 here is CASPGQDYEQYF. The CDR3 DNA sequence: TGTGCCAGCCCGGGACAAGACTACGAGCAGTACTTC. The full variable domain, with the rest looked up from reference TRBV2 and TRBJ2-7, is EPEVTQTPSHQVTQMGQEVILRCVPISNHLYFYWYRQILGQKVEFLVSFYNNEISEKSEIFDDQFSVERPDGSNFTLKIRSTKLEDSAMYFCASPGQDYEQYFGPGTRLTVT.

In DNA form, the CDR3 reads TGTGCCAGCTCACCAGAGCGGGGGAGCGACGAGCAGTACTTC. Amino acid sequence: CASSPERGSDEQYF. The V call is TRBV18, the J call TRBJ2-7; 8 positions agree with TRBD2. Germline values: CDR1 KGHSH, CDR2 LQKENI. The trim removed 2 bases at V and 5 bases at J, leaving 5 bases unmatched. This CDR3 has 14 amino acids.

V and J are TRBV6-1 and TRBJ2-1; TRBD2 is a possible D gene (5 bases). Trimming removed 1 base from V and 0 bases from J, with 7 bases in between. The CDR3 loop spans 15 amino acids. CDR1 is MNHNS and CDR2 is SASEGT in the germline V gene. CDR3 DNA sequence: TGTGCCAGCAGTGAAGGTCTAGCCTCCTACAATGAGCAGTTCTTC. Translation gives CASSEGLASYNEQFF.

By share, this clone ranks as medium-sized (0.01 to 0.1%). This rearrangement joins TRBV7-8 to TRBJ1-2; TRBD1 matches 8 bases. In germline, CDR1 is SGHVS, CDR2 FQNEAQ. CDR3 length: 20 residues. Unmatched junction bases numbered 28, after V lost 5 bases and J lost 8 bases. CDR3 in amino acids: CASSRSRDRTLWLGSLGYTF. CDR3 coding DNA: TGTGCCAGCAGCCGAAGCCGGGACAGGACGCTATGGTTGGGTTCGCTCGGCTACACCTTC.

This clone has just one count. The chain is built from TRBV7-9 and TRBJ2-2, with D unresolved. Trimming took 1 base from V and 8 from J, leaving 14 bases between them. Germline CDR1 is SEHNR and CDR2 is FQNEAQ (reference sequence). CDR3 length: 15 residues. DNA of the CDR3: TGTGCCAGCAGCTTAGAGTCTAGTCGCGCGGGGGAGCTGTTTTTT. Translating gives CASSLESSRAGELFF.

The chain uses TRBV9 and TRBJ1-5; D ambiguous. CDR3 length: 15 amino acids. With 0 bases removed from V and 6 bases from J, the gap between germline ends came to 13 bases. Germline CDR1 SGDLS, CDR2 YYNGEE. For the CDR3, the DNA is TGTGCCAGCAGCGTAGAAGGGCATAGCGGTCAGCCCCAGCATTTT. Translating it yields CASSVEGHSGQPQHF.

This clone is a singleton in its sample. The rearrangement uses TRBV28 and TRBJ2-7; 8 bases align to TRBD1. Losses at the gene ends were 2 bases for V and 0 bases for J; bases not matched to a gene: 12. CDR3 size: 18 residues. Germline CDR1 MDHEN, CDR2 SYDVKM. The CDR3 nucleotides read TGTGCCAGCAGTTTAACCCGGGACAGGACTCAGAGCTCCTACGAGCAGTACTTC. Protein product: CASSLTRDRTQSSYEQYF.

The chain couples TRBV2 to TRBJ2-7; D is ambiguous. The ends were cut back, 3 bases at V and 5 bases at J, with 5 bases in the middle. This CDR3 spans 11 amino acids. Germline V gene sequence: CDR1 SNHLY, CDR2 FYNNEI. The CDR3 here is CASSDENEQYF. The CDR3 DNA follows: TGTGCCAGCAGTGACGAGAACGAGCAGTACTTC. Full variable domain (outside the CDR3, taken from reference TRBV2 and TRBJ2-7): EPEVTQTPSHQVTQMGQEVILRCVPISNHLYFYWYRQILGQKVEFLVSFYNNEISEKSEIFDDQFSVERPDGSNFTLKIRSTKLEDSAMYFCASSDENEQYFGPGTRLTVT.

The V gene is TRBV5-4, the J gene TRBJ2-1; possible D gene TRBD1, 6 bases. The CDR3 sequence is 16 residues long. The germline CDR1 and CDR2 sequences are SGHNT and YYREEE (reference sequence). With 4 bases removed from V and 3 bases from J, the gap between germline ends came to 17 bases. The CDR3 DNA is TGTGCCAGCAGCCCCATCGGCAGGGGAAACTACAATGAGCAGTTCTTC. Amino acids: CASSPIGRGNYNEQFF.

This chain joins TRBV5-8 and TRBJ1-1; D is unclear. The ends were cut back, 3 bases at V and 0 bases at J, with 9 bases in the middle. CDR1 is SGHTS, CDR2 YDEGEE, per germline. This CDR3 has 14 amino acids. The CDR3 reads CASSSNWVNTEAFF. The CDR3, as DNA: TGTGCCAGCAGCTCAAATTGGGTGAACACTGAAGCTTTCTTT.

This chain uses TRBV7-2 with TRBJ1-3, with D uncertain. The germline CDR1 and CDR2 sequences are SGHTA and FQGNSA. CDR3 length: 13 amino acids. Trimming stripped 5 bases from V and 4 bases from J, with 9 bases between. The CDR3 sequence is CASSLPNGNTIYF. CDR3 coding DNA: TGTGCCAGCAGCCTCCCCAACGGAAACACCATATATTTT.

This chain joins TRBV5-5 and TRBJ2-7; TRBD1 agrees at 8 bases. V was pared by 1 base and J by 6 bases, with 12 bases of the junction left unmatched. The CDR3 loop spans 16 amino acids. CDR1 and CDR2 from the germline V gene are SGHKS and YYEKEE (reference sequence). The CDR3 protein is CASSLNPRQGALEQYF. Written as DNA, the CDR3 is TGTGCCAGCAGCTTGAACCCGCGCCAGGGGGCCCTCGAGCAGTACTTC.